This T cell receptor (beta chain) was recovered during a study of T cell responses to AZD1222 COVID-19 vaccine (dated by TCRdb to the early 2020s). With regard to the full study: Because spike-specific TCR depth and breadth did not differ between the two schedules, AZD1222 recipients who got a second dose at roughly 4 weeks were pooled with those who got a second dose at roughly 12 weeks. Trial participants were enrolled by age into 18-55, 56-69 and 70-plus year subgroups, with about 150, 28 and 57 TCR-sequenced participants respectively. A total of 233 trial participants underwent TCR sequencing, of whom roughly 210 received two doses of AZD1222 and some 26 received two doses of the MenACWY control vaccine.

On the study overall, not on this receptor specifically: After two AZD1222 doses, both the breadth and the depth of spike-specific TCRs were significantly higher than at day 0 and than in MenACWY recipients. The vaccine-associated CD4 TCRs covered the entire spike protein, and the dominant responses fell in regions 160-218 and 743-854. Reportedly, close to half of the unique spike-specific TCRs recognized epitopes lying outside the regions that are mutated in the B.1.351 and B.1.1.7 variants. Conclusions about previously exposed vaccinees are limited because only a handful of AZD1222 recipients were SARS-CoV-2 seropositive at baseline. In the small 56-69-year group, the increase in depth fell short of significance, most likely because of low power. Participants were mostly white British and included more females than males, and it was suggested by the authors that clonal diversity may have been underestimated. Because no samples from the day 14 peak response were available, repertoires could be characterized only after the peak T cell response.

In the paper's terms, the time point label means: baseline before first vaccination. Vaccinee samples came from UK trials COV001 and COV002, including a single-blind randomized controlled phase 2/3 trial of AZD1222 (ChAdOx1 nCoV-19) in healthy adults. For TCRbeta chain sequencing, PBMC samples from trial participants were taken at day 0 and at day 28 after the second dose. This clone was counted a single time. Its recognized antigen is unknown. One base away there is no much larger clone; base qualities are not given. The CDR3 regions of human TCRbeta chains were analyzed by immunosequencing. The published analysis was carried out like this. TCRs in the repertoires were compared against a reference library of SARS-CoV-2-specific TCRs that had been generated with the MIRA antigen-specificity platform. Breadth was defined as the fraction of unique TCRs that were SARS-CoV-2-associated. Depth was defined as the fraction of total T cells that were SARS-CoV-2-associated. Using the MIRA data, every spike-specific TCR was mapped to the spike region that the TCR reacted to and assigned to either a CD4 or a CD8 class. Log10-transformed breadth and depth values were compared by one-way ANOVA with Sidak's multiple comparisons tests. TCRdb obtained this table from immuneACCESS and retained in-frame rearrangements with V and J assigned. These tables miss some clones; where compared with another copy, unresolved V genes account for less than half of the shortfall, and the remainder is unexplained. Clonal size and the V and J genes are those of that table, whereas D and trimming came from the DNA. This sample is represented by roughly 150,000 clones; approximately 88% of them were singletons. The ten largest clones represent 2.2% of the sample.

The sequence was obtained from an adult in good health. Sequences were derived from peripheral blood, sampled on day 0 of AZD1222 vaccination.

CDR3 region: CASSPWGMSNQPQHF. The bases read TGTGCCAGTAGCCCGTGGGGGATGAGCAATCAGCCCCAGCATTTT. The V and J segments used are TRBV19 and TRBJ1-5, and TRBD1 may be the D gene, going by 5 matching bases. Deletion took 6 bases off V and 1 base off J, with a span of 13 bases between the germline ends. Reading from cysteine to phenylalanine, the CDR3 counts 15 amino acids. Here the CDR3 DNA is all that survives: 45 bases in frame from base 1. Based on the germline V gene (reference sequence), the CDR1 and CDR2 sequences are LNHDA and SQIVND.